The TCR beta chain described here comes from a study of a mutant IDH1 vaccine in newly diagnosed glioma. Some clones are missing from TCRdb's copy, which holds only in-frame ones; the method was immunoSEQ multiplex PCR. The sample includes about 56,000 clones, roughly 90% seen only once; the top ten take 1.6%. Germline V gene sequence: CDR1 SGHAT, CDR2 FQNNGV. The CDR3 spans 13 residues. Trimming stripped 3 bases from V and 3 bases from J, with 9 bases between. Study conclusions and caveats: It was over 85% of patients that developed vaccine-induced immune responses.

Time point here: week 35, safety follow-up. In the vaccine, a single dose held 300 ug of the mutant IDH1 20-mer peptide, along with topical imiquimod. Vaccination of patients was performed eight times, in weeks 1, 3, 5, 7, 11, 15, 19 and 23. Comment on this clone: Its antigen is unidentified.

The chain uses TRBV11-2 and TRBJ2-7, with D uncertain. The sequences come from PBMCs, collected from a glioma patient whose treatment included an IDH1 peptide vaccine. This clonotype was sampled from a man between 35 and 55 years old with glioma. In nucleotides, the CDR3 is TGTGCCAGCAGCTTTCTAGTTGGCTACGAGCAGTACTTC. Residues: CASSFLVGYEQYF.